This TCR beta chain was identified in a study of Ad26.COV2.S vaccination and SARS-CoV-2 variants. On the study more broadly: The authors gave Ad26.COV2.S intramuscularly, either once or twice 56 days apart. Study-level results: Once vaccination had occurred, spike-specific CD8+ and CD4+ T cell responses reportedly showed substantial breadth.

With 1 base clipped from V and 5 bases from J, the junction kept 10 bases outside the gene matches. Germline V gene lookup returns CDR1 SQVTM and CDR2 ANQGSEA. There are 15 residues in the CDR3. Profiling relied on immunoSEQ multiplex PCR, and the TCRdb table lists in-frame clones only, not all of them. The repertoire holds about 370,000 clones, with around 91% as singletons. The treatment denotes: over 15 received Ad26.COV2.S at low or high dose, single or two shots; several received placebo; per-sample allocation not given. Day 63 after the first injection of vaccine or placebo was the sampling time. On this clone itself: The antigen is undetermined.

This chain joins TRBV29-1 and TRBJ2-5; 7 bases match TRBD2. Material: peripheral blood, obtained in a trial of Ad26.COV2.S vaccine versus placebo. The TCR comes from a person aged 18-65 years who received the Ad26.COV2.S COVID-19 vaccine or a placebo. CDR3 in amino acids: CSVEARPSGPETQYF. The CDR3, as DNA: TGCAGCGTTGAAGCTCGGCCTAGCGGCCCGGAGACCCAGTACTTC.